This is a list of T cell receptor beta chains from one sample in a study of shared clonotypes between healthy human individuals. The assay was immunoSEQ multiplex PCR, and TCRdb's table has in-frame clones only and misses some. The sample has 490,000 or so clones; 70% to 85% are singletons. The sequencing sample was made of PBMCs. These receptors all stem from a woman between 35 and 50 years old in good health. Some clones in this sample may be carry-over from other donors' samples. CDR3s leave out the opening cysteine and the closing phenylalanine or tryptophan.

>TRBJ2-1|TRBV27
ASSRRLAERSYNEQF
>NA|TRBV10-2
ASRQGSYEQY
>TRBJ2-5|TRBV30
AWSVMAGNAETQY
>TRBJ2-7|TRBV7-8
ASSLTGPLEQY
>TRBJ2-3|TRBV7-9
ASSSPGVGLDTQY
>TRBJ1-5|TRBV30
AWSIENNQPQH
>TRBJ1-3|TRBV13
ASSSSTGFRNTIY
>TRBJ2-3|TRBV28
ASSFSGSRDTQY
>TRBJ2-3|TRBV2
ASSDLRSSHREDTQY
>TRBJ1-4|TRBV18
ASSTRQGTNEKLF
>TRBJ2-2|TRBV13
ASSLIGAEDTGELF
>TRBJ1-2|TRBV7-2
ASSLEIIVGYGYT
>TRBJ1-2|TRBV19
ASSFHLDSDYGYT
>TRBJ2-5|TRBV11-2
ASSLMGLAAATQY
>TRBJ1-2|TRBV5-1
ASSPGQDMEGYT
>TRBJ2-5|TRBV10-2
ASSPGQGRETQY
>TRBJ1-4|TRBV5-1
ASSSGQGRLFGSEKLF
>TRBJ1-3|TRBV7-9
ASSLPGSGNTIY
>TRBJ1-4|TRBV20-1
SAGWREKLF
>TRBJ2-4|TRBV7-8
ASSPTRLVSGNIQY
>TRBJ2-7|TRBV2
ASSDLQGANGEQY
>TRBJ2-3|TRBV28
ASSGSDTQY
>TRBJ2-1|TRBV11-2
ASSLAGAGLREQF
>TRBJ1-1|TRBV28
ASTSHTEAF
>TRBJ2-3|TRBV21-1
ASSRSSGRITDTQY
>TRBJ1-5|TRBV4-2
ASSQEWQGISTQH
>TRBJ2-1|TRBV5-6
ASSLVASSEQF
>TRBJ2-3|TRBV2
ASSELSADTQY
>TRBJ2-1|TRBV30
AWSGENQYNEQF
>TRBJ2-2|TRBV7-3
ASSFGPYTGELF
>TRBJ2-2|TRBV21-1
ASIDARCCTGELF
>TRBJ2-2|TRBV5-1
ASSRGTSGMNTGELF
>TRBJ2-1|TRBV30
AWGERGLYNEQF
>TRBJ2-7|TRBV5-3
ARSPPGLRGSSYEQY
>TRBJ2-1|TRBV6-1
ASSAWLGEQF
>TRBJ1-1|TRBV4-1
ASSTPTRGKLMNTEAF
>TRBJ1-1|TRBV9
ASSVGSTAEAF
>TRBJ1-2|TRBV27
ASSLAGRSYGYT
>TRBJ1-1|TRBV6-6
ASRLRPNTEAF
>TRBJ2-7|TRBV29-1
SVDRTGGKEQY
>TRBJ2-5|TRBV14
ASSRWEQETQY
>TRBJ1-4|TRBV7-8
ASSLGSGRTNEKLF
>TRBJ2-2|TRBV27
ASSLRQGAPTGELF
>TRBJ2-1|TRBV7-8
ASRQRLAGGEQF
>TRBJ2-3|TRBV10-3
AISESGDSGLDTQY
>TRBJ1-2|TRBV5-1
ASSLAGGGDGYT
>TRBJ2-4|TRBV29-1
SVRPTGDIQY
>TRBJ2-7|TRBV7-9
AYDLYRQSYEQY
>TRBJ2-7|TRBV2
ASSEPKEQY
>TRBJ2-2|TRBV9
ASSVVGSPTGELF
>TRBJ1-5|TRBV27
ASSFTGTRFSNQPQH
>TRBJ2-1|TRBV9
ASTTGGSSYNEQF
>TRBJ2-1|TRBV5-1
ASSLGQYNEQF